The 19 T cell receptor beta chains given below trace back to one sample, sequenced in a study of T-cell reconstitution after alpha-beta-depleted transplantation in children. Preparation of the TCRbeta library involved a method that used unique molecular identifiers. TCRdb processed the PCR reads anew with MiXCR; each CDR3 protein has one entry. Of some 300,000 distinct CDR3 sequences in the sample, 10% were seen once. The source was PBMCs, collected before TCRalphabeta/CD19-depleted stem cell transplant. The receptors here all came from a boy younger than two with acute myeloid leukemia, due to receive a stem cell transplant.

V and J are TRBV12-3 or TRBV12-4 and TRBJ2-3; TRBD2 matches at 10 bases. This CDR3 is built from 18 residues. The J segment lost 5 bases and the V segment lost 6 bases, leaving 17 bases of the junction unmatched. CDR3 in amino acids: CASSRRAGGLDTEDTQYF. In DNA, the CDR3 is TGTGCCAGCAGCCGCCGAGCGGGGGGGCTAGATACGGAAGATACGCAGTATTTT.

This clonotype was seen at least ten times. The V call is TRBV29-1, the J call TRBJ2-7; TRBD1 is a possible D gene (6 bases). Germline assignment: CDR1 SQVTM and CDR2 ANQGSEA. V was clipped by 6 bases and J by 6 bases, with 9 bases between them. The CDR3 has 10 amino acids. In DNA form, the CDR3 reads TGCAGCGTCGGACAGACCGAGCAGTACTTC. Its protein is CSVGQTEQYF.

Many counts were recorded for this clonotype. The chain combines TRBV9 with TRBJ2-1, with 8 bases identical to TRBD2. In germline, CDR1 is SGDLS, CDR2 YYNGEE. This CDR3 comprises 15 residues. J was trimmed by 6 bases and V by 0 bases; bases with no gene match: 5. CDR3 nucleotides: TGTGCCAGCAGCGTAGCAGCGGGAGCCCCCAATGAGCAGTTCTTC. Residues: CASSVAAGAPNEQFF.

This clonotype has a count of ten or more. CDR3 DNA sequence: TGTGCCAGCAGCCCAGTAGATACGCAGTATTTT. The encoded protein is CASSPVDTQYF. This chain connects TRBV11-2 to TRBJ2-3; no clear D gene. CDR3 size: 11 residues. Germline V gives CDR1 SGHAT, CDR2 FQNNGV. V dropped 5 bases and J dropped 5 bases, with 5 bases sitting between them.

The rearrangement joins TRBV6-2 or TRBV6-3 to TRBJ1-5, with D unclear. Looked up from germline, CDR1 is MNHEY and CDR2 is SVGEGT. Between the trimmed V and J ends, which lost 6 bases and 0 bases, there was a span of 9 bases. This CDR3 comprises 14 residues. For the CDR3, the DNA is TGTGCCAGCAGGCCGCACTATAGCAATCAGCCCCAGCATTTT. Translated: CASRPHYSNQPQHF.

There are many counts of this clonotype. The genes are TRBV20-1 and TRBJ2-7; D uncertain. V shed 4 bases and J shed 4 bases, with 5 bases lying between them. The germline V gene has CDR1 DFQATT and CDR2 SNEGSKA (reference sequence). The CDR3 has 10 amino acids. The CDR3 protein is CSAMEYEQYF. The CDR3 DNA follows: TGCAGTGCTATGGAGTACGAGCAGTACTTC.

This clonotype showed up many times. The chain has TRBV6-1 and TRBJ2-1; 7 positions match TRBD2. This CDR3 has 15 residues. J was trimmed by 1 base and V by 8 bases; bases with no gene match: 8. CDR1 is MNHNS and CDR2 is SASEGT in the germline V gene. In nucleotides, the CDR3 is TGTGCCAGCGACTCTAGCGGCTCTTCCTACAATGAGCAGTTCTTC. This sequence encodes CASDSSGSSYNEQFF.

This clonotype came up many times. This chain uses TRBV30 with TRBJ2-4; 7 nucleotides align to TRBD2. Per the germline V gene, CDR1 is GTSNPN and CDR2 is SVGIG (reference sequence). The CDR3 runs 15 residues. The junction had 11 bases not matched to a gene; V was cut back by 2 bases and J by 7 bases. The CDR3 DNA sequence: TGTGCCTGGAGTCGGACTAGTAAGATGGTGAACATTCAGTACTTC. This codes for CAWSRTSKMVNIQYF.

This clonotype came up many times. The CDR3 loop is CASSRTSGSHTGELFF. The CDR3 DNA sequence: TGTGCCAGCAGCCGGACTAGCGGGAGCCACACCGGGGAGCTGTTTTTT. V is TRBV5-5 and J is TRBJ2-2; the match to TRBD2 covers 13 bases. Germline V gives CDR1 SGHKS, CDR2 YYEKEE (reference sequence). The CDR3 has 16 residues. V was pared by 4 bases and J by 3 bases, with 3 bases of the junction left unmatched.

In its sample, this clonotype was seen many times. The genes are TRBV14 and TRBJ2-1; the match to TRBD2 covers 7 bases. V shed 4 bases, J shed 7 bases, and the junction held 7 bases outside the gene matches. The CDR3 has 14 amino acids. Germline V gene sequence: CDR1 SGHDN, CDR2 FVKESK. The CDR3 reads CASSRLGRGNEQFF. CDR3 DNA: TGTGCCAGCAGCCGCCTAGGGAGGGGAAATGAGCAGTTCTTC.

The table lists this clonotype with many counts. This chain uses TRBV20-1 with TRBJ2-3; TRBD1 matches 8 bases. CDR1 is DFQATT and CDR2 is SNEGSKA in the germline V gene (reference sequence). The CDR3 covers 15 residues. The V gene end was trimmed by 6 bases and the J gene end by 1 base; junction bases not matched to a gene: 9. CDR3 nucleotides: TGCAGTGCGGACTCGGGACAGGATGGCACAGATACGCAGTATTTT. Amino acids: CSADSGQDGTDTQYF.

Worth noting for this clonotype: One end of the junction does not line up with germline, which may come from a read error. The V and J genes are TRBV20-1 and TRBJ2-5; 13 positions match TRBD2. The germline gives CDR1 DFQATT, CDR2 SNEGSKA (reference sequence). The CDR3 spans 17 residues. The CDR3 spells CCARDWETSGGQETQYF. The CDR3 nucleotides read TGCTGTGCTAGAGATTGGGAGACTAGCGGGGGGCAAGAGACCCAGTACTTC.

This clonotype was seen ten or more times. V is TRBV20-1 and J is TRBJ1-2; a possible D gene is TRBD1 (6 bases). CDR1 and CDR2 from the germline V gene are DFQATT and SNEGSKA (reference sequence). The V end lost 0 bases, the J end lost 5 bases, and 7 bases lay between the germline ends. CDR3 length equals 12 residues. The DNA of the CDR3 is TGCAGTGCTAGAGAGCAGGGGTATGGCTACACCTTC. Its protein is CSAREQGYGYTF.

The chain links TRBV7-3 to TRBJ2-3; weak D call: TRBD2 (6 bases). Trimming left V 5 bases short and J 4 bases short, with 13 bases between. This CDR3 is built from 14 residues. The germline V gene encodes CDR1 SGHTA and CDR2 FQGTGA. CDR3 in amino acids: CASSPGLPSDTQYF. The DNA of the CDR3 is TGTGCCAGCAGCCCGGGACTCCCTTCAGATACGCAGTATTTT.

This clonotype was seen ten or more times. V is TRBV15 and J is TRBJ2-5, with D possibly being TRBD1 (6 bases). Trimming took off 3 bases at V and 6 bases at J, with 17 bases between the two ends. The CDR3 is 15 residues long. Per the germline V gene, CDR1 is LNHNV and CDR2 is YYDKDF (reference sequence). CDR3 residues: CATSRALAGEKTQYF. The DNA for the CDR3 is TGTGCCACCAGCAGGGCCCTTGCAGGGGAGAAGACCCAGTACTTC.

This clonotype was counted at least ten times. The chain joins TRBV12-3 or TRBV12-4 to TRBJ2-5, with 7 bases identical to TRBD1. The V and J ends lost 5 bases and 3 bases, in that order; junction bases with no gene match: 9. This CDR3 region has 15 residues. The CDR3 spells CASSPIYTGEETQYF. In DNA, the CDR3 is TGTGCCAGCAGTCCCATATATACAGGGGAAGAGACCCAGTACTTC.

This clonotype was detected ten times or more. The chain combines TRBV3-1 with TRBJ1-3; no firm D call. Germline CDR1 and CDR2: LGHDT and YNNKEL (reference sequence). The V end lost 0 bases, the J end lost 0 bases, and 15 bases lay between the germline ends. CDR3 size: 18 residues. CDR3 nucleotide sequence: TGTGCCAGCAGCCAAGACTCCATCCGGGCCCCCTCTGGAAACACCATATATTTT. It yields the protein CASSQDSIRAPSGNTIYF.

Many counts were recorded for this clonotype. The chain links TRBV7-3 to TRBJ2-6; the D gene could be TRBD1 or TRBD2 (5 bases each). The CDR3 consists of 16 residues. V was cut by 2 bases and J by 2 bases, with 10 bases left in between. Germline V gene sequence: CDR1 SGHTA, CDR2 FQGTGA. The DNA for the CDR3 is TGTGCCAGCAGCTTACGGGGCGGGCCTGGGGCCAACGTCCTGACTTTC. Translation gives CASSLRGGPGANVLTF.

Remarks on this clonotype: This may arise from a read error, as a much more abundant clone is one base away. This chain joins TRBV5-5 and TRBJ2-1; D is possibly TRBD2 (6 bases). The CDR3 length is 15 residues. Germline CDR1 and CDR2: SGHKS and YYEKEE (reference sequence). CDR3 amino acids: CASSPRGGLGNDQFF. For the CDR3, the DNA is TGTGCCAGCAGCCCGAGGGGAGGACTCGGCAATGACCAGTTCTTC.